This T cell receptor beta chain was sequenced during a study of blood T cell repertoires in COVID-19. Background on the study: Sites in the United States, Italy and Spain provided acute and convalescent COVID-19 samples. T cells, B-cell-depleted T cells, or PBMCs provided the cDNA or gDNA that served as material.

Authors' data handling: For nucleated cells, counts were estimated from reference gene primer amplification. Clones were sequenced by immunoSEQ multiplex PCR, and TCRdb holds only the in-frame ones, with some missing. The V and J calls and the clone size are those of that table, but D and trimming were determined from the DNA. The sample contains roughly 140,000 clones, more than 75% of which appear only once. Germline CDR1 reads SGHVS; CDR2 reads FQNEAQ. The CDR3 totals 14 residues. V lost 6 bases, J lost 5 bases, and 8 bases stayed unmatched. V usage is TRBV7-8 and J usage is TRBJ1-1, with 8 bases identical to TRBD1. This receptor was obtained from a woman aged 40 to 55 with acute or convalescent COVID-19. Sequencing was carried out using peripheral blood. CDR3: CASRVRGRGTEAFF. CDR3 DNA sequence: TGTGCCAGCAGGGTCAGGGGGCGGGGGACTGAAGCTTTCTTT.